Listed below are T cell receptor beta chains from one sample, sequenced in a study of shared clonotypes between healthy human individuals. Repertoires were generated with immunoSEQ multiplex PCR, while TCRdb's copy carries only in-frame clones and drops some. The sample shows roughly 2.2 million clones, around 92% of them seen only once. Sequences were obtained from naive CD4+ T cells from PBMCs. Receptor source: a man between 18 and 29 years old in good health. Some clones in this sample may be carry-over from other donors' samples. The CDR3 runs from the conserved cysteine through the conserved F or W. D genes are given only for firm matches. Expanded clones are given a class, and other clones once, few, many or no size at all.

j_gene	abundance	len	v_gene	d_gene	CDR3nt	CDR3aa
TRBJ1-1	-	15	TRBV5-1	-	TGCGCCAGCAGCTTGGTGGGGTTTGGGAACACTGAAGCTTTCTTT	CASSLVGFGNTEAFF
TRBJ2-7	-	10	TRBV20-1	-	TGCAGTGGGTTAGGGAACGAGCAGTACTTC	CSGLGNEQYF
TRBJ2-5	-	16	TRBV7-3	-	TGTGCCAGCAGCTTAACCCCCTTGGGGGTCCAAGAGACCCAGTACTTC	CASSLTPLGVQETQYF
TRBJ2-5	-	15	TRBV7-2	TRBD1	TGTGCCAGCAGCTCATCCGGGACAGGGGGGGAGACCCAGTACTTC	CASSSSGTGGETQYF
TRBJ1-5	few	13	TRBV30	-	TGTGCCTGGACGGGATCGGGCAATCAGCCCCAGCATTTT	CAWTGSGNQPQHF
TRBJ2-1	-	13	TRBV29-1	-	TGCAGCGTTGAAGATCGGGGGATGGATGAGCAGTTCTTC	CSVEDRGMDEQFF
TRBJ2-2	few	15	TRBV5-4	TRBD2	TGTGCCAGCAGCCCATCAGGGAGGGACACCGGGGAGCTGTTTTTT	CASSPSGRDTGELFF
TRBJ2-7	-	15	TRBV15	-	TGTGCCACCAGCCCCCGGGGGAACCCTACACTGGAGCAGTACTTC	CATSPRGNPTLEQYF
TRBJ2-5	-	14	TRBV2	-	TGTGCCAGCAGTGAAGTCCCCGTACAAGAGACCCAGTACTTC	CASSEVPVQETQYF
TRBJ1-2	-	13	TRBV30	-	TGTGCCTGGAGTCCATTAGGGTCTTATGGCTACACCTTC	CAWSPLGSYGYTF